This T cell receptor (beta chain) is from a study of breast tumors, draining lymph nodes, adjacent tissues (dated by TCRdb to the mid-2010s). Regarding the complete study: TCR beta repertoires were compared across tumor, adjacent nontumor tissue and axillary lymph nodes obtained from breast cancer patients. In human breast cancer, the study set out to evaluate how tumor, surrounding tissue and draining lymph node repertoires relate to one another and whether T cells may move between these sites. What the research found in general, with its limitations: Rather than being directly demonstrated, the conclusion that tumor T cells originate in lymph nodes was presented as consistent with a hypothesis. In luminal-like breast cancer, tumor and nontumor tissue repertoires resembled each other significantly more than in basal-like breast cancer. T-cell repertoire diversity in tumors was found to be lower than in lymph nodes but higher than in nontumor tissue, and preferential V and J gene usage was observed. The data were considered consistent with most tumor T cells being derived from the lymph node and subsequently expanding within tumor tissue.

This clonotype was observed a handful of times. Its target antigen remains unknown. Per-base quality was not reported, and no clone a single base away is much larger than it. The sample was run on an Illumina HiSeq 2000. TCR beta chain libraries were generated by multiplex PCR amplification. The amplified TCR beta chain products were analyzed by high-throughput sequencing. TCRdb reprocessing: public reads trimmed at Q25 with fastp, clones called with MiXCR, in-frame beta chains kept. Rows matching on CDR3 protein sequence are summarized as one entry with the most common DNA and genes. The sample records some 100,000 distinct CDR3 sequences, 21% of which are singletons. Approximately 1.3% of the sample rests with the top ten. Lymph node samples were obtained from the axillary draining lymph nodes of breast cancer patients. CDR1 and CDR2 were assigned from the germline V gene (reference sequence) as MNHEY and SMNVEV. Its CDR3 holds 16 amino acids, cysteine through phenylalanine. Just CDR3 DNA is preserved here, 48 bases in frame from base 1. Clipping removes 0 bases from V and 2 bases from J, with 1 as the unmatched junction base count.

The V and J segments used are TRBV27 and TRBJ1-5; TRBD1 matches 10 bases in the middle. This clonotype originated in a female donor with breast cancer. Some clones in this sample may be carry-over from other donors' samples. Sequenced input: axillary lymph node tissue. The CDR3 region has the sequence CASSLSGTGGNQPQHF. DNA sequence: TGTGCCAGCAGTTTATCGGGGACAGGGGGCAATCAGCCCCAGCATTTT.